One and the same sample provided the 30 T cell receptor beta chains below, sequenced in a study of cytomegalovirus exposure and HLA in healthy donors. The PCR contained 60 Vbeta and 13 Jbeta primers. Clones were read by immunoSEQ multiplex PCR, and TCRdb kept only the in-frame ones, dropping some. Found here are more than 40,000 clones; the top ten clones hold 2.1%. The sequenced sample was PBMCs. The receptor set was obtained from a woman in her 40s in good health and CMV-seronegative.

V gene TRBV6-5 combines with J gene TRBJ2-7, with D perhaps TRBD1 (5 bases). This CDR3 region has 14 residues. CDR1 is MNHEY and CDR2 is SVGAGI in the germline V gene. Trimming cost V 5 bases and J 0 bases, with 11 bases left between them. CDR3 in amino acids: CASSAARGSYEQYF. CDR3 nucleotides: TGTGCCAGCAGTGCAGCTAGGGGCTCCTACGAGCAGTACTTC.

The gene calls are TRBV7-2 and TRBJ2-7; a possible D gene is TRBD1 (5 bases). This CDR3 contains 13 residues. Germline CDR1 SGHTA, CDR2 FQGNSA. The V end was cut by 5 bases, the J end by 3 bases, with 11 bases between. For the CDR3, the DNA is TGTGCCAGCAGCCAGGGTGGCAACTACGAGCAGTACTTC. Translating gives CASSQGGNYEQYF.

V and J are TRBV19 and TRBJ1-2; D gene unclear. Trimming took off 6 bases at V and 0 bases at J, with 11 bases between the two ends. Germline-derived CDR1 and CDR2 are LNHDA and SQIVND (reference sequence). This CDR3 contains 14 residues. The CDR3, as DNA: TGTGCCAGTAGCCGTCTCCGAGCTAACTATGGCTACACCTTC. Residues: CASSRLRANYGYTF.

Turning to this clone: At one of its ends the junction is not consistent with the germline gene, which may arise from a read error. This chain uses TRBV5-4 with TRBJ1-5; TRBD1 matches 8 bases. Germline CDR1 reads SGHNT; CDR2 reads YYREEE (reference sequence). This CDR3 contains 16 residues. This chain's CDR3 is CASSLSGQGPNQHQHF. DNA of the CDR3: TGTGCCAGCAGCTTGTCCGGACAGGGCCCCAATCAGCACCAGCATTTT.

The chain has TRBV10-3 and TRBJ2-3, with D possibly being TRBD2 (6 bases). The CDR3 loop spans 14 amino acids. Germline CDR1 reads ENHRY; CDR2 reads SYGVKD. The V and J ends lost 6 bases and 2 bases respectively, with 12 bases between them. The chain's CDR3 is CAIRGLVSTDTQYF. As DNA, the CDR3 is TGTGCCATCAGGGGACTGGTCTCCACAGATACGCAGTATTTT.

V and J are TRBV7-2 and TRBJ2-5, with 8 bases lining up with TRBD1. Gene TRBJ2-7 matches the end of the DNA better, so the J call may be wrong. In germline, CDR1 is SGHTA, CDR2 FQGNSA. The CDR3 extends over 14 amino acids. The CDR3 spells CASSPGQGPGEQYF. CDR3 DNA: TGTGCCAGCAGTCCAGGACAGGGACCGGGCGAGCAGTACTTC.

This chain uses TRBV4-1 with TRBJ1-2, with TRBD1 matching 11 bases. The germline gives CDR1 MGHRA, CDR2 YSYEKL. Trimming cost V 1 base and J 7 bases; bases outside gene matches: 8. The CDR3 extends over 16 amino acids. In DNA form, the CDR3 reads TGCGCCAGCAGCCAAGTAGGTGGGACAGGGGGAAGTGGCTACACCTTC. This codes for CASSQVGGTGGSGYTF.

The gene calls are TRBV19 and TRBJ2-5, with 9 bases matching TRBD1. The CDR3 has 15 residues. Per the germline V gene, CDR1 is LNHDA and CDR2 is SQIVND (reference sequence). V shed 3 bases, J shed 4 bases, and the junction held 6 bases outside the gene matches. CDR3 region: CASSMLGQGRETQYF. The CDR3, as DNA: TGTGCCAGTAGTATGTTAGGACAGGGGCGAGAGACCCAGTACTTC.

The rearrangement joins TRBV6-5 to TRBJ1-2, with TRBD1 as a possible D gene (6 bases). The V gene lost 7 bases and the J gene lost 7 bases, with 13 bases spanning the gap. CDR1 is MNHEY, CDR2 SVGAGI, per germline. The CDR3 contains 12 residues. CDR3 residues: CASKGQSVGYTF. In nucleotides, the CDR3 is TGTGCCAGCAAAGGACAGAGCGTTGGCTACACCTTC.

CDR3 DNA sequence: TGTGCCAGCAGCGGACCTAAACAGGGGAACACTGAAGCTTTCTTT. This codes for CASSGPKQGNTEAFF. The V gene is TRBV9, the J gene TRBJ1-1, with D possibly matching TRBD1 (6 bases). Trimming removed 3 bases at V and 1 base at J, with 13 bases between. CDR3 length: 15 residues. CDR1 and CDR2 (germline): SGDLS, YYNGEE.

This clone is identified as medium-sized from frequency. This rearrangement joins TRBV28 to TRBJ2-1; the D gene is possibly TRBD2 (5 bases). CDR1 is MDHEN and CDR2 is SYDVKM in the germline V gene. CDR3 size: 11 residues. V was trimmed by 4 bases and J by 13 bases, leaving 11 bases between them. The CDR3 bases are TGTGCCAGCAGTTCTACTAGGTATCAGTTCTTC. Amino acid sequence: CASSSTRYQFF.

This chain joins TRBV2 and TRBJ2-5, with a tentative D call TRBD2 (5 bases). The V end was cut by 3 bases, the J end by 0 bases, with 8 bases between. The CDR3 totals 14 residues. Germline V lookup: CDR1 SNHLY, CDR2 FYNNEI. Here the CDR3 DNA reads TGTGCCAGCAGTGAGCGGGCCTACCAAGAGACCCAGTACTTC. Translating gives CASSERAYQETQYF.

This chain joins TRBV2 and TRBJ2-1; D may be TRBD1 (6 bases). The V and J ends lost 1 base and 15 bases respectively, with 16 bases between them. The CDR3 contains 13 residues. CDR1 SNHLY and CDR2 FYNNEI come from the germline V gene. CDR3 nucleotide sequence: TGTGCCAGCAGTGAAGGCAGGGGATATGGGGGGTTCTTC. Encoded protein: CASSEGRGYGGFF.

This sequence joins TRBV9 and TRBJ2-3; TRBD2 might be the D (5 bases). Germline assignment: CDR1 SGDLS and CDR2 YYNGEE. The V gene lost 4 bases and the J gene lost 3 bases, with 18 bases spanning the gap. The CDR3 loop spans 16 amino acids. The CDR3 sequence: CASSPVLSGTTDTQYF. CDR3 bases: TGTGCCAGCAGCCCCGTGCTGAGCGGCACAACAGATACGCAGTATTTT.

The gene calls are TRBV19 and TRBJ2-3; TRBD2 matches at 12 bases. The CDR3 runs to 14 residues. The ends lost 6 bases at V and 4 bases at J; junction bases unmatched: 2. Germline V CDR1 and CDR2: LNHDA, SQIVND (reference sequence). CDR3 in amino acids: CASRTSGSSDTQYF. The CDR3 DNA sequence: TGTGCCAGTAGGACTAGCGGGAGTTCAGATACGCAGTATTTT.

In nucleotides, the CDR3 is TGTGCCAGCAGCTTAGATGGGGGGAGAGGGGCTGAAGCTTTCTTT. Translating it yields CASSLDGGRGAEAFF. The chain combines TRBV11-3 with TRBJ1-1; possible D gene TRBD1, 5 bases. V lost 0 bases and J lost 6, with 14 bases in between. Germline assignment: CDR1 SGHNT and CDR2 YENEEA. CDR3 length equals 15 residues.

The chain uses TRBV5-1 and TRBJ1-1, with TRBD1 matching 7 bases. With V trimmed by 7 bases and J by 1 base, 7 bases remained unmatched. This CDR3 has 14 amino acids. In germline, CDR1 is SGHRS, CDR2 YFSETQ. The CDR3 is CASLPDRANTEAFF. The CDR3 nucleotides are TGCGCCAGCCTCCCCGACAGGGCGAACACTGAAGCTTTCTTT. Combining the CDR3 with reference TRBV5-1 and TRBJ1-1 gives the whole variable domain KAGVTQTPRYLIKTRGQQVTLSCSPISGHRSVSWYQQTPGQGLQFLFEYFSETQRNKGNFPGRFSGRQFSNSRSEMNVSTLELGDSALYLCASLPDRANTEAFFGQGTRLTVV.

The rearrangement links TRBV9 to TRBJ1-1; no clear D gene. The CDR3 loop spans 13 amino acids. CDR1 and CDR2 from the germline V gene are SGDLS and YYNGEE. The V end lost 0 bases, the J end lost 4 bases, and 7 bases lay between the germline ends. The DNA of the CDR3 is TGTGCCAGCAGCGTAGGTCCAGGCACTGAAGCTTTCTTT. Translation: CASSVGPGTEAFF.

This chain links TRBV9 with TRBJ1-5; 8 bases are shared with TRBD1. The CDR3 spans 15 residues. V dropped 4 bases and J dropped 3; count of bases not matched to a gene: 6. CDR1 SGDLS and CDR2 YYNGEE come from the germline V gene. In DNA, the CDR3 is TGTGCCAGCAGCCCGACAGGGGTGGTCAATCAGCCCCAGCATTTT. This translates into CASSPTGVVNQPQHF.

This chain joins TRBV29-1 and TRBJ2-2; D ambiguous. This CDR3 has 13 amino acids. Trimming shortened V by 3 bases and J by 3 bases, and 8 bases separated the two germline ends. Germline loops: CDR1 SQVTM, CDR2 ANQGSEA. The DNA for the CDR3 is TGCAGCGTTGAGGCTTCTTACACCGGGGAGCTGTTTTTT. This encodes CSVEASYTGELFF.

The V and J genes are TRBV14 and TRBJ2-7; TRBD2 matches 7 bases. This CDR3 has 16 residues. Germline V lookup: CDR1 SGHDN, CDR2 FVKESK. The V segment lost 2 bases and the J segment 2 bases; nucleotides outside the gene matches: 9. CDR3 in amino acids: CASSQQLARSAYEQYF. The CDR3 DNA sequence: TGTGCCAGCAGCCAACAACTAGCGAGGAGCGCCTACGAGCAGTACTTC.

The V and J genes are TRBV2 and TRBJ1-6; D is perhaps TRBD1 (6 bases). The CDR3 totals 16 residues. Trimming took off 4 bases at V and 7 bases at J, with 17 bases between the two ends. The germline V gene encodes CDR1 SNHLY and CDR2 FYNNEI. The CDR3 DNA sequence: TGTGCCAGCAGTGGAAGTACAGGGCACCTAAATTCACCCCTCCACTTT. This encodes CASSGSTGHLNSPLHF.

V gene TRBV9 combines with J gene TRBJ2-3; TRBD2 is a possible D gene (5 bases). The germline gives CDR1 SGDLS, CDR2 YYNGEE. Deletions cut 4 bases from V and 2 bases from J, with 17 bases between. CDR3 size: 16 residues. The DNA of the CDR3 is TGTGCCAGCAGCCGTAGCCACCGCCGGGACACAGATACGCAGTATTTT. Residues: CASSRSHRRDTDTQYF.

The chain recombines TRBV25-1 with TRBJ1-6, with D maybe TRBD1 (6 bases). Trimming took 6 bases from V and 7 from J, leaving 13 bases between them. CDR3 size: 14 residues. The germline gives CDR1 MGHDK, CDR2 SYGVNS. The CDR3 spells CASRKSDRNSPLHF. The CDR3 DNA reads TGTGCCAGCAGAAAATCGGACAGAAATTCACCCCTCCACTTT.

This chain joins TRBV13 and TRBJ2-7, with D tentatively TRBD1 (6 bases). The V end lost 4 bases, the J end lost 2 bases, and 12 bases lay between the germline ends. In germline, CDR1 is PRHDT, CDR2 FYEKMQ (reference sequence). This CDR3 has 14 amino acids. CDR3 sequence: CASSSGDKTYEQYF. For the CDR3, the DNA is TGTGCCAGCAGCTCAGGGGACAAGACCTACGAGCAGTACTTC.

This chain joins TRBV7-6 and TRBJ2-2; D gene uncertain. CDR3 length equals 13 residues. Trimming removed 3 bases from V and 7 bases from J, with 9 bases in between. In germline, CDR1 is SGHVS, CDR2 FNYEAQ. The CDR3 DNA reads TGTGCCAGCAGCTTTGGCCAGTTCGGGGAGCTGTTTTTT. Translating gives CASSFGQFGELFF.

The J gene is TRBJ1-2, the V gene TRBV7-8; the D is unclear. Germline assignment: CDR1 SGHVS and CDR2 FQNEAQ. CDR3 length equals 13 residues. The germline V and J ends were trimmed by 1 base and 8 bases, with 11 bases remaining between them. The CDR3: CASSLGEERGYTF. The CDR3, as DNA: TGTGCCAGCAGCTTAGGGGAGGAAAGGGGCTACACCTTC.

As for this clone: Distinct nucleotide sequences in the sample also encode this CDR3. The gene calls are TRBV6-4 and TRBJ2-6; tentative D call: TRBD1 (6 bases). This CDR3 region has 15 residues. CDR1 is MRHNA and CDR2 is SNTAGT in the germline V gene. V lost 6 bases to trimming and J lost 3 bases, with 12 bases between them. The CDR3 DNA follows: TGTGCCAGCAGACGACAGGCCAGTGGGGCCAACGTCCTGACTTTC. Translated: CASRRQASGANVLTF.

The rearrangement links TRBV7-9 to TRBJ2-5; D gene uncertain. CDR3 length: 12 amino acids. With 5 bases removed from V and 1 base from J, the gap between germline ends came to 5 bases. Germline V gene lookup returns CDR1 SEHNR and CDR2 FQNEAQ (reference sequence). CDR3 in DNA: TGTGCCAGCAGCCCTCTCCAAGAGACCCAGTACTTC. Residues: CASSPLQETQYF. Looking up the rest from reference TRBV7-9 and TRBJ2-5 gives the full variable domain: DTGVSQNPRHKITKRGQNVTFRCDPISEHNRLYWYRQTLGQGPEFLTYFQNEAQLEKSRLLSDRFSAERPKGSFSTLEIQRTEQGDSAMYLCASSPLQETQYFGPGTRLLVL.

The J gene is TRBJ2-7, the V gene TRBV19; D remains unclear. In germline, CDR1 is LNHDA, CDR2 SQIVND (reference sequence). This CDR3 spans 13 amino acids. Trimming pared 5 bases from V and 1 base from J, leaving 9 bases between. CDR3: CASSPQASYEQYF. The CDR3 nucleotides are TGTGCCAGTAGTCCGCAGGCGTCCTACGAGCAGTACTTC.